Sequencing of this T cell receptor beta chain was carried out in a study of cytomegalovirus exposure and HLA in healthy donors (TCRdb year 2017). Regarding the study in general: An earlier analysis of around 600 of the donors reported about 250 Gb of sequence data and roughly 110 million unique TCR beta sequences from 150 million to 200 million T cells. Of the approximately 370 genotyped donors, roughly 76% were placed in the genetic ancestry cluster associated with self-reported Caucasian donors. Alongside the repertoire data, information on donor age, sex, ethnicity and CMV serostatus was compiled. An early release covering approximately 600 HLA-typed donors comprised roughly 300 gigabases of sequencing data and around 86 million unique TCR sequences. To decide whether each TCR beta V gene segment behaved as functional or pseudogenic, an earlier analysis of approximately 590 of the donors relied on high-throughput TCR beta sequencing. On average, 235,054 unique TCR beta nucleotide sequences were sequenced per donor among 350 to 400 genotyped donors of the cohort, with about 19% of those sequences being non-productive. All discovery cohort repertoires had been generated using a single sequencing platform. Using immunosequencing, the study profiled T cell repertoires from approximately 700 subjects and related those repertoires to cytomegalovirus serostatus. Four to six DR-DQ haplotypes were handled as single units for association and clustering, since linkage in the cohort was strong. Rather than using new phenotypic data, the later analysis identified candidate immune exposures from TCR beta sequences and from how often those sequences occurred across donors. The study was designed to test whether signatures of past pathogen exposure could be identified by cataloging public T cell receptors. Along with the approximately 700-subject first cohort, a separate validation cohort of roughly 110 different subjects was used. To predict cytomegalovirus infection status, the study brought together high-throughput TCR immunosequencing, statistical association of individual TCRs with disease status, and machine learning. A later analysis re-examined previously published TCR beta repertoires from several hundred donors and added high-resolution HLA genotyping to investigate patterns of TCR occurrence. HLA typing included class I and class II loci at four-digit resolution. Typing coverage differed by locus: A, B, C, DRB1 and DQB1 were typed in about 620-630 donors, DQA1 in 522, DPA1 in 600 to 610, and DPB1 in 472. A later genetic analysis took genome-wide SNP genotypes for about three fifths of the 666 donors and used that subset as a discovery cohort.

As regards this clone: Its antigen specificity is not known. No base quality information exists; no much larger clone differs at one position.

The cohort comprised fewer than 700 healthy bone marrow donors. All cohort members were sampled while nominally healthy, although unrecorded immune exposures were likely present. The donor was CMV seropositive and was included in the group of 250 to 300 seropositive cohort members. Every donor gave a peripheral blood sample, and the peripheral blood mononuclear cells from that sample were used for TCR beta sequencing. The Qiagen DNeasy Blood Extraction Kit was used to extract genomic DNA from the blood cell samples. Library preparation used the immunoSEQ multiplex PCR assay. For the multiplex PCR, a mixture combining 60 forward primers for TCR Vbeta segments and 13 reverse primers for TCR Jbeta segments was used. Amplification of the CDR3 region of rearranged TCR beta genes was performed with a multiplex PCR assay on genomic DNA. On the Illumina HiSeq System, the amplified TCR beta libraries were sequenced as 87-base-pair reads. Processing in the source paper ran as follows. A later analysis counted some 74 million unique TCR beta chains across the 640 or so repertoires, and some 11 million of these chains were shared by at least two donors. To remove PCR and sequencing errors, raw reads were error-corrected and collapsed into unique sequences using a nearest-neighbor algorithm that merged closely related sequences. Alignment of CDR3 sequences to IMGT reference sequences was used to assign V, D and J gene segments. For a sequence to be retained, at least a six-nucleotide match to both a V gene segment and a J gene segment was required. Rearrangements were classified as productive when the CDR3 lacked stop codons and remained in frame with V and J, and all other rearrangements were classified as non-productive. CDR3 was defined by IMGT convention, running from the second conserved V-encoded cysteine to the conserved J-encoded phenylalanine. In an earlier analysis of approximately 500 of the donors, sequences lacking an unambiguous match to a single V gene segment were excluded. In an earlier analysis of 587 of the donors, V segments were called functional above 56.7% productive rearrangements and were called segregating when the between-donor standard deviation exceeded 5%. A statistical classification framework was built to diagnose cytomegalovirus status from the catalog of TCR beta chain sequences. V and J gene assignment, in a later analysis, came from comparing TCR nucleotide sequences with IMGT/GENE-DB human TR gene sequences. A later analysis assigned CDR3 sequences and most-parsimonious VDJ recombination scenarios with the TCRdist pipeline. In a later analysis, each TCR beta chain was defined by its CDR3 amino acid sequence together with its V-gene family, and reads without a unique V-gene family were excluded. As a way to deal with suspected cross-contamination and a sequencing artifact, a later analysis dropped 592 nucleotide sequences that were highly shared and had low generation probability. In a later analysis, a clonal expansion index was calculated for each public chain from normalized within-repertoire ranks of inferred template counts. Generation probabilities in a later analysis came from a VDJ recombination model fitted to out-of-frame rearrangements, and those results were checked against IGoR. Hypergeometric tests were used in a later analysis to score TCR-TCR, TCR-HLA and TCR-CMV co-occurrence, with a repertoire-size bias correction applied to the TCR pairs. False discovery rates were estimated in a later analysis by permuting HLA or CMV assignments 20 times. In a later analysis, co-occurring TCRs were grouped using DBSCAN, with TCRdist sequence similarity added in when clustering inside HLA-allele-positive subsets. Repertoires with fewer than 30,000 or more than 120,000 public chains, plus five repertoires with anomalous nucleotide sharing, were excluded from co-occurrence clustering. TCRdb carries this immuneACCESS record with in-frame sequences only. Its versions omit some clonotypes, under half of them owing to an unresolved V gene in the studies checked, with the rest unexplained. For V, J and clone size, that table is used; D and trimming come from the DNA. The sample contains under 200,000 clones, around 83% of them found a single time. The ten biggest clones cover 7.5% to 9.5% of the sample.

What the work shows at the level of the full study, not this receptor alone: A later analysis found that TCR association rates varied across HLA loci, with DRB1 alleles showing the most associated TCRs and HLA-C alleles the fewest. Compared with equally common non-associated chains, HLA-associated TCR beta chains in a later analysis were more clonally expanded and had lower generation probabilities. In a later genetic analysis, a missense DCLRE1C variant was associated with V-gene and J-gene trimming of TCR beta chains, and the association was replicated in an independent cohort. A further reported finding was that TCR beta sequences accurately predicted the HLA-A and HLA-B alleles for most subjects in the first cohort. Across donors, most TCR sequences were observed very rarely, whereas some public TCRs were present in many individuals. Most CMV-associated TCR beta chains appeared to be HLA-restricted in a later analysis, and the HLA associations seemed to be driven largely by CMV exposure. A later genetic analysis reported fewer N-insertions in productive TCRs among donors in an Asian-associated ancestry cluster than the approximately 670-donor mean. In the study, approximately 160 TCR beta chains were listed as associated with cytomegalovirus. Correlated functional status among segregating V segments might be attributable to linkage disequilibrium, but an unknown experimental factor could not be ruled out. In vitro tests confirmed that a few of the cytomegalovirus-associated TCR beta chains recognize cytomegalovirus antigens. In both the original and validation cohorts, the classifier was reported to diagnose cytomegalovirus status with high specificity and sensitivity. Because some donors lacked HLA typing at each locus, the association tests relied only on the typed subset. Immune exposure information for the cohort was limited to CMV serostatus. A group of highly shared sequence variants was considered likely to be a technical artifact of the sequencing pipeline. The authors suggested that the approach could potentially be generalized to other disease states and immunological phenotypes. A later analysis reported that several top co-occurrence clusters appeared linked to parvovirus B19, influenza, CMV and Epstein-Barr virus. Approximately 16 rarely observed V segments, including chromosome 9 orphons, were excluded from the earlier analysis of 550 to 700 of the donors because counts were too low. Roughly uniform sequencing depth across donors was assumed in presence/absence analyses, although this assumption may not hold. Broadly in line with IMGT annotations, most TCR beta V segments showed up in productive rearrangements about 87% or about 30% of the time in an earlier analysis of under 700 of the donors. Assigning TCR associations to individual alleles was difficult when HLA alleles, especially DR and DQ, strongly co-occurred. Some IMGT-functional V segments, including TRBV6-2 and TRBV6-3, could not be told apart with the 87-base-pair reads, so those segments were excluded. A later analysis associated about 17,000 TCR beta sequences with specific HLA alleles at a false discovery rate of 0.05. This cohort had only TCR beta chains sequenced, and the lack of alpha or paired-chain data limited which features could be detected.

V was cut back by 6 bases and J by 5 bases, leaving a gap of 14 bases between them. CDR1 and CDR2 are read off the germline V gene (reference sequence) as LNHDA and SQIVND. From the cysteine up to the phenylalanine, the CDR3 has a length of 14 residues. The retained sequence is limited to the CDR3, 42 bases, with the frame set at the first base. Recombination linked TRBV19 to TRBJ1-5; the D gene is perhaps TRBD1, on 5 matching bases. The sequencing sample was made of PBMCs. This receptor was obtained from a male donor in good health and CMV-seropositive. The DNA reads as follows: TGTGCCAGTAGGTCGTCAGGGAGGGATCAGCCCCAGCATTTT. Its protein product is CASRSSGRDQPQHF.